The entry below gives a single T cell receptor (beta chain) sequence along with its context. This entry belongs to a study of blood T cell repertoires in COVID-19. Sequencing was performed with immunoSEQ multiplex PCR; in TCRdb, only in-frame clones are kept and a portion is missing. This sample has over 110,000 clones, with 84% found just once. CDR1 MNHEY and CDR2 SVGEGT come from the germline V gene. With V trimmed by 4 bases and J by 5 bases, 4 bases remained unmatched. The CDR3 consists of 14 residues. Sequenced sample: PBMCs or T cells enriched from blood (not recorded which). The clonotype was recovered from a man aged 45 to 65 in a cohort exposed to, infected with or recovered from COVID-19 (not recorded which). The rearrangement joins TRBV6-2 or TRBV6-3 to TRBJ1-5, with 8 bases that match TRBD1. The CDR3 loop is CASSSTGGYQPQHF. DNA for the CDR3: TGTGCCAGCAGTTCCACAGGGGGGTATCAGCCCCAGCATTTT.